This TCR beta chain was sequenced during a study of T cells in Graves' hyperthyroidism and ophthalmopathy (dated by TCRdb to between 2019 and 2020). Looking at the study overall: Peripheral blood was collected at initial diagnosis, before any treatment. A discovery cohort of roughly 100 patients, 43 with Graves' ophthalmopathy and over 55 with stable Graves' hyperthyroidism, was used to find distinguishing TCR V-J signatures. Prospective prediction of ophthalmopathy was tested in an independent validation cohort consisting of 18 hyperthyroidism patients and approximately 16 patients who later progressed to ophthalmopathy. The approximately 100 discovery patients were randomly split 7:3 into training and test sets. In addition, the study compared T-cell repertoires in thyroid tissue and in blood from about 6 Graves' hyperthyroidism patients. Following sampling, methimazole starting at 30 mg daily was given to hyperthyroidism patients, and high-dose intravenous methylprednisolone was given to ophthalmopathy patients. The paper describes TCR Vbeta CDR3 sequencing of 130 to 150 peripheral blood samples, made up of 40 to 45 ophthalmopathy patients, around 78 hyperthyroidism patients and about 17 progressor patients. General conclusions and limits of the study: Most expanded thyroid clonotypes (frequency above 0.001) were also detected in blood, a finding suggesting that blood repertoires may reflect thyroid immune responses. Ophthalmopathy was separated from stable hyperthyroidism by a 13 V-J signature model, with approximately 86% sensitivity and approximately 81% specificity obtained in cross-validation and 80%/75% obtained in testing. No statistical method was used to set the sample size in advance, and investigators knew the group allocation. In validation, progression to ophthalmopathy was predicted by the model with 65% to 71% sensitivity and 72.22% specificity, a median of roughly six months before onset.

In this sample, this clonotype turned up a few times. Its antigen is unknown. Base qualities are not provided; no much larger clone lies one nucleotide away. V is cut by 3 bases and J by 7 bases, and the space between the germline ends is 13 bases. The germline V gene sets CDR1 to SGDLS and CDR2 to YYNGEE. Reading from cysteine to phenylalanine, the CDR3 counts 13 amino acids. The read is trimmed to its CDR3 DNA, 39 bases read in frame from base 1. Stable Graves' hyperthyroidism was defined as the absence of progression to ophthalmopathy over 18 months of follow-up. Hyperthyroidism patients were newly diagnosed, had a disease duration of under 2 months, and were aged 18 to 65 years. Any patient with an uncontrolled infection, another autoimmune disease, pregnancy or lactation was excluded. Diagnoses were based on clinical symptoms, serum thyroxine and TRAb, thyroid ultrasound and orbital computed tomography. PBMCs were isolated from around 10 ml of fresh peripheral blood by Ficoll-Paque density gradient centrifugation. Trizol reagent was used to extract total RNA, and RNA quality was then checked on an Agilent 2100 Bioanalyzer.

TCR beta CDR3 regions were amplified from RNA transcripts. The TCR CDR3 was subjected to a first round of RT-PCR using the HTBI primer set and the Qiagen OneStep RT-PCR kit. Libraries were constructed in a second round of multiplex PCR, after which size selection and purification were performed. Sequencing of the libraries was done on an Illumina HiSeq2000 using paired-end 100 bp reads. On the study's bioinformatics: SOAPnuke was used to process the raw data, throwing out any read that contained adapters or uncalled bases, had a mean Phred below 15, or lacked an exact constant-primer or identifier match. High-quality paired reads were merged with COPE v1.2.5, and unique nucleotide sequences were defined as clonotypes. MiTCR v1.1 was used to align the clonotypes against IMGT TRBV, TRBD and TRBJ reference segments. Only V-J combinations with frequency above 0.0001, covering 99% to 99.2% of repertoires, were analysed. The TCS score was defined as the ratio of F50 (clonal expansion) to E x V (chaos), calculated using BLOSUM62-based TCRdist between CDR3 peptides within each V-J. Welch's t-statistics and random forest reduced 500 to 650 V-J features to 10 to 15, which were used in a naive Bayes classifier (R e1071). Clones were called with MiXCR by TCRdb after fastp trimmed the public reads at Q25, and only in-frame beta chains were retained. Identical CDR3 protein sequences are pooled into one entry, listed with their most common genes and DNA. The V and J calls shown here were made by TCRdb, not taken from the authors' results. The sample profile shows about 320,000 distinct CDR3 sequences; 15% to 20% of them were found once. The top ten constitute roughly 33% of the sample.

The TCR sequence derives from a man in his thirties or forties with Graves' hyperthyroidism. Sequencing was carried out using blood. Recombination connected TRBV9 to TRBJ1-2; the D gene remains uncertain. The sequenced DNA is TGTGCCAGCAGCGGGTACTTGGACCCTGGCTACACCTTC. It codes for CASSGYLDPGYTF.